This entry lists 17 T cell receptor beta chains sequenced from one sample in a study of T cell responses to AZD1222 COVID-19 vaccine (TCRdb year 2021). What the time point label conveys for this sample: about 28 days (+/-7) after the second vaccine dose. The library came from the immunoSEQ multiplex PCR assay. Sourced from immuneACCESS, this table was stored by TCRdb with only in-frame sequences that have V and J called. A share of the clones is absent; for the studies checked, an unresolved V gene accounts for under half, and the remainder has no known explanation. The sample table shows 50,000 to 65,000 clones, and around 88% are seen once. About 7.1% of the sample is in the top ten clones. This material consisted of peripheral blood, taken 28 days after the second AZD1222 dose. The receptors were sampled from an adult who received the AZD1222 COVID-19 vaccine.

This clone was observed a single time. This chain joins TRBV9 and TRBJ2-1; no definite D call. Trimming took 0 bases from V and 9 from J, leaving 25 bases between them. Germline CDR1 and CDR2: SGDLS and YYNGEE. This CDR3 contains 18 residues. In DNA, the CDR3 is TGTGCCAGCAGCGTAGCGGCCCGAAACCTTCCCCCTTTAGGTGAGCAGTTCTTC. Residues: CASSVAARNLPPLGEQFF.

The chain uses TRBV27 and TRBJ2-1, with 12 bases matching TRBD2. J lost 9 bases, V lost 7 bases, and 10 bases had no gene match. The CDR3 is 15 amino acids. Germline V gene lookup returns CDR1 MNHEY and CDR2 SMNVEV (reference sequence). The CDR3 DNA reads TGTGCCAGCAACCCTAGCGGGAGGGCGAGGGGTGAGCAGTTCTTC. Its protein is CASNPSGRARGEQFF.

V is TRBV7-8 and J is TRBJ1-5; the match to TRBD1 covers 7 bases. J was trimmed by 0 bases and V by 5 bases; bases with no gene match: 10. The CDR3 has 17 residues. CDR1 and CDR2 (germline): SGHVS, FQNEAQ. This CDR3 reads CASSETQGSDSNQPQHF. In DNA, the CDR3 is TGTGCCAGCAGCGAAACACAGGGGTCGGATAGCAATCAGCCCCAGCATTTT.

In DNA form, the CDR3 reads TGTGCCAGCAAATCTAGCGGGATGGCAGATACGCAGTATTTT. Translation: CASKSSGMADTQYF. The V call is TRBV6-4, the J call TRBJ2-3; 9 positions agree with TRBD2. V lost 7 bases and J lost 4; bases outside the gene matches: 6. This CDR3 comprises 14 residues. Per germline, CDR1 MRHNA and CDR2 SNTAGT.

This clone was counted once. This sequence joins TRBV24-1 and TRBJ1-4, with TRBD1 matching 8 bases. Trimming took 2 bases from V and 8 from J; bases not matched to a gene: 6. Germline lookup yields CDR1 KGHDR and CDR2 SFDVKD. This CDR3 has 15 amino acids. DNA of the CDR3: TGTGCCACCAGTGATTCCCAGGGGGCGAGAGAAAAACTGTTTTTT. Residues: CATSDSQGAREKLFF.

This clone showed up just a few times. The V call is TRBV28, the J call TRBJ2-7; 10 bases are shared with TRBD2. V shed 5 bases, J shed 4 bases, and the junction held 17 bases outside the gene matches. This CDR3 contains 18 residues. CDR1 and CDR2 (germline): MDHEN, SYDVKM. CDR3 amino acids: CASSSPWQVRTSGYEQYF. CDR3 coding DNA: TGTGCCAGCAGTAGCCCCTGGCAAGTCCGGACTAGCGGATACGAGCAGTACTTC.

The chain couples TRBV5-1 to TRBJ2-5; 8 nucleotides match TRBD1. The CDR3 has 15 amino acids. In germline, CDR1 is SGHRS, CDR2 YFSETQ. J lost 1 base, V lost 0 bases, and 2 bases had no gene match. The CDR3 nucleotides are TGCGCCAGCAGCTTGGACAGGGGGACCCAAGAGACCCAGTACTTC. Residues: CASSLDRGTQETQYF.

This chain connects TRBV24-1 to TRBJ1-2; 7 positions agree with TRBD1. With V trimmed by 4 bases and J by 7 bases, 5 bases remained unmatched. This CDR3 is built from 13 residues. In germline, CDR1 is KGHDR, CDR2 SFDVKD. CDR3 nucleotide sequence: TGTGCCACCAGTGAACACAGGGACAGTGGCTACACCTTC. This sequence encodes CATSEHRDSGYTF.

The chain joins TRBV10-2 to TRBJ2-1, with D possibly matching TRBD1 (5 bases). CDR1 is WSHSY, CDR2 SAAADI, per germline. V was cut by 4 bases and J by 3 bases, with 10 bases left in between. The CDR3 loop spans 14 amino acids. The CDR3 DNA follows: TGCGCCAGCAGTGTACAGGACAACTACAATGAGCAGTTCTTC. It encodes CASSVQDNYNEQFF.

The chain couples TRBV28 to TRBJ2-5; possibly TRBD1 for D (7 bases). V shed 6 bases and J shed 2 bases, with 25 bases lying between them. CDR3 length: 18 amino acids. Germline assignment: CDR1 MDHEN and CDR2 SYDVKM. The CDR3 nucleotides read TGTGCCAGCAGCGCACCGGGACTTCCGAGGGGGCGGCAAGAGACCCAGTACTTC. It yields the protein CASSAPGLPRGRQETQYF.

This clone was counted once. The chain links TRBV6-5 to TRBJ1-1; the match to TRBD1 covers 11 bases. The germline CDR1 and CDR2 sequences are MNHEY and SVGAGI. The CDR3 extends over 13 amino acids. The ends lost 6 bases at V and 8 bases at J; junction bases unmatched: 5. Here the CDR3 DNA reads TGTGCCAGCAGAACGGACAGGGGGCTGGAAGCTTTCTTT. Amino acids: CASRTDRGLEAFF.

This chain connects TRBV27 to TRBJ1-2, with TRBD1 matching over 7 bases. The CDR3 has 14 residues. With 6 bases clipped from V and 0 bases from J, the junction kept 4 bases outside the gene matches. CDR1 MNHEY and CDR2 SMNVEV come from the germline V gene (reference sequence). CDR3: CASRRTGPNYGYTF. The CDR3 DNA reads TGTGCCAGCAGGCGGACAGGTCCTAACTATGGCTACACCTTC.

The chain carries TRBV28 and TRBJ1-6; no clear D. Germline V lookup: CDR1 MDHEN, CDR2 SYDVKM. The CDR3 contains 14 residues. V lost 1 base to trimming and J lost 6 bases, with 7 bases between them. CDR3 sequence reads: CASSLFPSNSPLHF. The CDR3 bases are TGTGCCAGCAGTTTATTTCCCTCTAATTCACCCCTCCACTTT.

The V and J genes are TRBV7-8 and TRBJ2-7; D possibly matches TRBD1 or TRBD2 (6 bases each). The CDR3 is 18 amino acids. V lost 5 bases to trimming and J lost 3 bases, with 26 bases between them. CDR1 and CDR2 from the germline V gene are SGHVS and FQNEAQ. The CDR3 coding sequence is TGTGCCAGCAGCCCTCTTCCCCCGGGGGCGATTCGGGTCTACGAGCAGTACTTC. Translated, it gives CASSPLPPGAIRVYEQYF.

The V gene is TRBV2, the J gene TRBJ2-1, with a weak D call TRBD1 (5 bases). CDR3 size: 15 residues. Germline assignment: CDR1 SNHLY and CDR2 FYNNEI. V lost 7 bases and J lost 5, with 18 bases in between. The CDR3 protein is CASKGLAEVDNEQFF. Written as DNA, the CDR3 is TGTGCCAGCAAGGGGTTAGCAGAAGTTGACAATGAGCAGTTCTTC.

This sequence joins TRBV5-1 and TRBJ1-6; no firm D call. Germline V gene sequence: CDR1 SGHRS, CDR2 YFSETQ. Trimming cost V 0 bases and J 11 bases, with 15 bases left between them. CDR3 length equals 15 residues. The CDR3 DNA sequence: TGCGCCAGCAGCTTGGGGACTAAAACCCAAACACCCCTCCACTTT. This gives the protein CASSLGTKTQTPLHF. Supplemented by reference TRBV5-1 and TRBJ1-6, the full variable domain reads KAGVTQTPRYLIKTRGQQVTLSCSPISGHRSVSWYQQTPGQGLQFLFEYFSETQRNKGNFPGRFSGRQFSNSRSEMNVSTLELGDSALYLCASSLGTKTQTPLHFGNGTRLTVT.

The rearrangement uses TRBV7-3 and TRBJ2-1, with TRBD2 as a possible D gene (6 bases). Looked up from germline, CDR1 is SGHTA and CDR2 is FQGTGA. The V gene lost 7 bases and the J gene lost 5 bases, with 12 bases spanning the gap. CDR3 length: 13 amino acids. This CDR3 reads CASKAGTNNEQFF. CDR3 sequence (DNA): TGTGCCAGCAAAGCGGGTACTAACAATGAGCAGTTCTTC.